This TCR beta chain was recorded in a study of metastatic and nonmetastatic thyroid tumors. This CDR3 comprises 15 residues. Germline V gene sequence: CDR1 KGHDR, CDR2 SFDVKD. V was cut by 3 bases and J by 4 bases, with 11 bases left in between. This clone is medium-sized in the sample. Among the patients, none had received any treatment before thyroid surgery. TCRdb re-called the PCR reads through MiXCR. The data contain about 20,000 clones, about 12% of them singletons. The rearrangement joins TRBV24-1 to TRBJ2-2; tentative D call: TRBD2 (6 bases). Specimen: blood. The receptor comes from a male donor with papillary thyroid cancer or a benign thyroid nodule (not recorded which). Some clones in this sample may be carry-over from other donors' samples. The CDR3 spells CATSDAGTVTGELFF. In nucleotides, the CDR3 is TGTGCCACCAGTGATGCGGGGACGGTCACCGGGGAGCTGTTTTTT.